Listed below are T cell receptor beta chains from one sample, sequenced in a study of regulatory T cells in long-lasting Graves disease. TCRdb redid the calling of the multiplex PCR reads with MiXCR, one entry per CDR3 protein. This table holds roughly 400,000 distinct CDR3 sequences, 21% found once. Sequences were derived from peripheral blood mononuclear cells (PBMCs), sampled when the disease was refractory, from a patient treated with antithyroid drugs. The receptors derive from a female donor with Graves disease. Both conserved end residues are part of each CDR3. The D gene is left open where the match is weak. Some rows have no size entry. The others give once, few or many, or a class for an expanded clone.

clone_size j_call d_call v_call cdr3_nt cdr3_aa
many TRBJ1-2 . TRBV20-1 TGCAGTGCTATAGGGGCCACCTATGGCTACACCTTC CSAIGATYGYTF
many TRBJ1-1 . TRBV7-9 TGTGCCAGCAGCCCAGGACGGATGAACACTGAAGCTTTCTTT CASSPGRMNTEAFF
. TRBJ2-3 . TRBV12-3/TRBV12-4 TGTGCCAGCAGTACGGACGGACCAGATACGCAGTATTTT CASSTDGPDTQYF
many TRBJ2-7 . TRBV7-2 TGTGCCAGCAGCCCTTCCCGGGACGGATCCTACGAGCAGTACTTC CASSPSRDGSYEQYF
many TRBJ1-1 TRBD1 TRBV28 TGTGCCAGCAGCCACGGGACAGGGAAAAAAATGAACACTGAAGCTTTCTTT CASSHGTGKKMNTEAFF
. TRBJ2-4 . TRBV7-8 TGTTCGTCGTCAGGGGGACTAGCCAAAAACATTCAGTACTTC CSSSGGLAKNIQYF
. TRBJ2-2 . TRBV6-1 TGTGCCAGCACTAATCAACAGGGTTCCACCGGGGAGCTGTTTTTT CASTNQQGSTGELFF
. TRBJ2-3 . TRBV6-2/TRBV6-3 TGTGCCAGCAGTTACTCGGGGCTTAACACAGATACGCAGTATTTT CASSYSGLNTDTQYF
. TRBJ2-7 . TRBV6-1 TGTGCCAGCGGGGGGGGCCCACAGAGCTTC CASGGGPQSF
. TRBJ1-1 TRBD1 TRBV9 TGTGCCAGCAGCGTAGAGGGACAGGGGAGCACTGAAGCTTTCTTT CASSVEGQGSTEAFF
few TRBJ2-5 . TRBV5-1 TGCGCCAGCAGCCCAGCTGGGACGGTCCTGGAGACCCAGTACTTC CASSPAGTVLETQYF
. TRBJ1-2 TRBD1 TRBV5-1 TGCGCCAGCAGCTTGGGTCGAACCGGGACAGGGCTTGGCTACACCTTC CASSLGRTGTGLGYTF
. TRBJ2-7 . TRBV7-9 TGTGCCAGCAGCCCCCGGACAGTTTCCTACGAGCAGTACTTC CASSPRTVSYEQYF
. TRBJ2-6 . TRBV6-2/TRBV6-3 TGTGCAAGCAGTTACTCGAGAGGGGCTGGGGCCAACGTCCTGACTTTC CASSYSRGAGANVLTF
. TRBJ2-2 . TRBV28 TGTGCCAGCAGACTAGAATACGCCGGGGAGCCGTTTTTT CASRLEYAGEPFF
many TRBJ2-7 . TRBV28 TGTGCCAGCAGGGAGGGCGGGACTTTGAGCTCCTACGAGCAGTACTTC CASREGGTLSSYEQYF
. TRBJ1-2 . TRBV3-1 TGTGCCAGCAGCCAAGGCGGGCCTGACATACAATTTGGCTACACCTTC CASSQGGPDIQFGYTF
many TRBJ2-3 . TRBV2 TGTGCCAGCAGTGAGTCAGATGATACGCAGTATTTT CASSESDDTQYF
. TRBJ2-7 TRBD2 TRBV6-1 TGTGCCAGCAGCAAGCTCCGGGGGGACCAGCAGTTGTTC CASSKLRGDQQLF
. TRBJ2-7 . TRBV5-1 TGCGCCAGCAGCCCCCGCGGCTCTAGCGCCTACGAGCAGTACTTC CASSPRGSSAYEQYF
many TRBJ2-7 . TRBV6-1 TGTGCCAGCAGTGATGAGGGCTTCGAGCAGTACTTC CASSDEGFEQYF
. TRBJ2-7 . TRBV6-5 TGTGCCAGCAGTTACTCGAGAGTAATGGGCCACGAGCAGTACTTC CASSYSRVMGHEQYF
. TRBJ2-3 TRBD2 TRBV3-1 TGTGCCAGCAGCCAAAGCAGGACTAGTAACGCAGATACGCAGTATTTT CASSQSRTSNADTQYF
few TRBJ2-2 . TRBV5-4 TGTGCCAGCAGCTCGACCCGGGGATCGAACACCGGGGAGCTGTTTTTT CASSSTRGSNTGELFF
. TRBJ2-5 TRBD1 TRBV30 TGTGCCTGGAGTCCCCTAGGACAGGGATTACGAGAGACCCAGTACTTC CAWSPLGQGLRETQYF
. TRBJ2-7 TRBD1 TRBV3-1 TGTGCCAGCAGGCGCCGGGACAGGGGAGAGCAGTGCTTC CASRRRDRGEQCF
few TRBJ2-7 TRBD1 TRBV28 TGTGCCAGCCGAGGGGGCTCGGCCTACGAGCAGTACTTC CASRGGSAYEQYF
few TRBJ2-7 . TRBV3-1 TGTGCCAGCAGCCCGGGGCGTGGGAACCTCTACGAGCAGTACTTC CASSPGRGNLYEQYF
. TRBJ1-2 . TRBV20-1 TGCAGTGCTAGAGATCCAGGTGCTAACTATGGCTACACCTTC CSARDPGANYGYTF
few TRBJ2-7 . TRBV27 TGTGCCAGCAGTTCCCAGGGTGGGGGGTACGAGCAGTACTTC CASSSQGGGYEQYF
. TRBJ2-1 . TRBV28 TGTGCCAGCAGTTTTGCCGGGAGCCCCTACAATGAGCAGTTCTTC CASSFAGSPYNEQFF
many TRBJ2-2 . TRBV20-1 TGCAGTGCTGGGGGGCCGGGTTGGGGCGGGGAGCTGTTTTTT CSAGGPGWGGELFF
few TRBJ1-5 TRBD1 TRBV19 TGTGCCACAGGACAGGGGGCCGGTCGGCGCAATCAGCCCCAGCATTTT CATGQGAGRRNQPQHF
many TRBJ2-2 . TRBV7-2 TGTGCCAGCAGCTCCGACTTGGGCGGGGAGCTGTTTTTT CASSSDLGGELFF
many TRBJ1-4 TRBD1 TRBV28 TGTGCCAGCAGCCGACAAACAGGGGGACAGCAAAATGAAAAACTGTTTTTT CASSRQTGGQQNEKLFF